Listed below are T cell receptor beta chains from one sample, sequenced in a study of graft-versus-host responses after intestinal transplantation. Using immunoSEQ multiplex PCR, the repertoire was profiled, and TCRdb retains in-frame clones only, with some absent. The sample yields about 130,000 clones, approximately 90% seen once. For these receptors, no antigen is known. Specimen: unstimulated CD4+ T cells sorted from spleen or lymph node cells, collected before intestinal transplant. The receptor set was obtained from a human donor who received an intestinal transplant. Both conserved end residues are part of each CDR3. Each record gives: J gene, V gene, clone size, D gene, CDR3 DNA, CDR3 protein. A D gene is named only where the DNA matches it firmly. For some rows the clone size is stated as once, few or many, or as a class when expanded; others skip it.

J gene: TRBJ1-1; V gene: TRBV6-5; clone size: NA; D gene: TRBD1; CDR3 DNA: TGTGCCAGCAGTACCTCAACAGGGGTCGGCACTGAAGCTTTCTTT; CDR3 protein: CASSTSTGVGTEAFF
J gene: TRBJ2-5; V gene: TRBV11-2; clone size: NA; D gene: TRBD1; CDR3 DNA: TGTGCCAGCAGCTCGACAGGGGCCGGGTACCAAGAGACCCAGTACTTC; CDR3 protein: CASSSTGAGYQETQYF
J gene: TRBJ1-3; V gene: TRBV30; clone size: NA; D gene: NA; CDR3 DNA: TGTGCCTGGAGTCTCCAGGGGTCGGTTGGAAACACCATATATTTT; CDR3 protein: CAWSLQGSVGNTIYF
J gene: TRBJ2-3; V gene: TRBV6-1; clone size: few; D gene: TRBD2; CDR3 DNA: TGTGCCAGCAGTGCCTTGATCCTAGCGGGGGGGCGGAAAACAGATACGCAGTATTTT; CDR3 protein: CASSALILAGGRKTDTQYF
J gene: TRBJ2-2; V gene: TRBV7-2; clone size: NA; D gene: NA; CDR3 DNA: TGTGCCAGCAGGGTAACAGGGACGAACGCCGGGGAGCTGTTTTTT; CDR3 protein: CASRVTGTNAGELFF
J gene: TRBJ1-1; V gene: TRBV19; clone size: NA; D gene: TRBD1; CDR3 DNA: TGTGCCAGTAGGACAGGGGAAGGATTAGGTGAAGCTTTCTTT; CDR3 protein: CASRTGEGLGEAFF
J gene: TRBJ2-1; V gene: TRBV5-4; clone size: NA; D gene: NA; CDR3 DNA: TGTGCCAGCAGCTTCATGATGAATGAGCAGTTCTTC; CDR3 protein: CASSFMMNEQFF
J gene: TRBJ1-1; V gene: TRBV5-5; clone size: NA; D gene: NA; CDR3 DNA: TGTGCCAGCAGCTTGAAGGTGACAGGAGACACTAACACTGAAGCTTTCTTT; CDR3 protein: CASSLKVTGDTNTEAFF
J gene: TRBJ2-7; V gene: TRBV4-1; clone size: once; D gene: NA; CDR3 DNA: TGCGCCAGCAGCCAAGATTGGGCAGGGGACGGCTCCTACGAGCAGTACTTC; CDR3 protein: CASSQDWAGDGSYEQYF
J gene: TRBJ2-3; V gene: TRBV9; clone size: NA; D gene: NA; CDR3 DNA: TGTGCCAGCAGCGTAGGGACGGCAGATACGCAGTATTTT; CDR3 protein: CASSVGTADTQYF
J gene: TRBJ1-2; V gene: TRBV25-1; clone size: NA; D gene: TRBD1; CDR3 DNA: TGTGCCAGCATTACCGGGACAGTTTATGGCTACACCTTC; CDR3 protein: CASITGTVYGYTF
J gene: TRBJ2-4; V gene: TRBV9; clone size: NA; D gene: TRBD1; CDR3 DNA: TGTGCCAGCTCAGGGGGCTCGGACAAAGGGTACTTC; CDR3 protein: CASSGGSDKGYF
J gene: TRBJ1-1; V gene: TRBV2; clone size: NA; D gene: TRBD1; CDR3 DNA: TGTGCCAGCAGCTTGGACAGGGGAGGGACTGAAGCTTTCTTT; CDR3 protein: CASSLDRGGTEAFF
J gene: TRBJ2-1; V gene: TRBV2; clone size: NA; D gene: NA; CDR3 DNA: TGTGCCAGCAGACTTATCTACACGAGCTCCTACAATGAGCAGTTCTTC; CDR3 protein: CASRLIYTSSYNEQFF
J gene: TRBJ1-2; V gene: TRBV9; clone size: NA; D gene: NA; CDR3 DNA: TGTGCCAGCAGCCCCTTCGAGCGGGGCTATGGCTACACCTTC; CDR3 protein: CASSPFERGYGYTF
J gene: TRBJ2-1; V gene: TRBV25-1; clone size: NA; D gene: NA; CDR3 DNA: TGTGCCAGGAGAGTGAATACCCAGGGGGGTGAGCAGTTCTTC; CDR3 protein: CARRVNTQGGEQFF
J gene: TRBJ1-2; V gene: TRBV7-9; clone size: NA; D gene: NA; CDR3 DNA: TGTGCCAGCGGCCGCGACAGTCAATATGGCTACACCTTC; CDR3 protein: CASGRDSQYGYTF
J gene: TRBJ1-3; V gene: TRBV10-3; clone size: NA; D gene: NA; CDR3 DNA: TGTGCCATCGGGAACGGAAACACCATATATTTT; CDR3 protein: CAIGNGNTIYF
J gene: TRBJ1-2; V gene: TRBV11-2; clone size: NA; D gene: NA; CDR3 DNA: TGTGCCAGCAGCTTAAGGGCTTTCTATGGCTACACCTTC; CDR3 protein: CASSLRAFYGYTF
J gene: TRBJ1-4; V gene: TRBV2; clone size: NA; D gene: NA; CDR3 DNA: TGTGCCAGCAGTGACGGGAGAACTAATGAAAAACTGTTTTTT; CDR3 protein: CASSDGRTNEKLFF
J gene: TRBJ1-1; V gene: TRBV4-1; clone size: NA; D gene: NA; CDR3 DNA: TGCGCCAGCAGCCAAAGCGGGAACACTGAAGCTTTCTTT; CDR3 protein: CASSQSGNTEAFF
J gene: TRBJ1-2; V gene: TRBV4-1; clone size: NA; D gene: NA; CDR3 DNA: TGCGCCAGCAGCCAAGGGGAACGGGGTTTCGATGGCTACACCTTC; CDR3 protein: CASSQGERGFDGYTF
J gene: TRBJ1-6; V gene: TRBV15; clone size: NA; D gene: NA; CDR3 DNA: TGTGCCACCAGCAGAGAGCGGGGGGGACCGGGCTCACCCCTCCACTTT; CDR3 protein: CATSRERGGPGSPLHF
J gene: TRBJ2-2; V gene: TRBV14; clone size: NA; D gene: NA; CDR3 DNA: TGTGCCAGCAGCGGCGGGGCCTTCACCGGGGAGCTGTTTTTT; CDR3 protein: CASSGGAFTGELFF
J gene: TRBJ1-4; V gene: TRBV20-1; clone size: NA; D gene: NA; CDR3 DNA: TGCAGTGTTGGGGTTAATGAAAAACTGTTTTTT; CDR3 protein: CSVGVNEKLFF
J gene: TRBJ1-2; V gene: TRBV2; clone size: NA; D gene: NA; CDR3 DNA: TGTGCCAGCAGTGAAGCGCGGGGGGCTGGTGCAGGGCAGCTTAGATATAACTATGGCTACACCTTC; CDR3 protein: CASSEARGAGAGQLRYNYGYTF
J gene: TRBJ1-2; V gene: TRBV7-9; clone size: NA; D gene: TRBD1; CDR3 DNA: TGTGCCAGCAGCCCGCGGACAGGGGGCTTTCTTTCCTTGGACTATGGCTACACCTTC; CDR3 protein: CASSPRTGGFLSLDYGYTF
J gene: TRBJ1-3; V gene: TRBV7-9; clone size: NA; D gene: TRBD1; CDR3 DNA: TGTGCCAGCAGCTTATCAGGGGGTTTCCACGGCGACACCATATATTTT; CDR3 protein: CASSLSGGFHGDTIYF
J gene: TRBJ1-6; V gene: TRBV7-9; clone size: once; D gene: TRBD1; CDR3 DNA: TGTGCCAGCAACCCTTTAAGATTACAGGGGTCCTATAATTCACCCCTCCACTTT; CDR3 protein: CASNPLRLQGSYNSPLHF
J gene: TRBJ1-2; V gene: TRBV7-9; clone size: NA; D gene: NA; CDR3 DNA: TGTGCCAGCAGCTTTAGGAGCGGACCTAGGGGCCAGGGCTACACCTTC; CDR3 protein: CASSFRSGPRGQGYTF
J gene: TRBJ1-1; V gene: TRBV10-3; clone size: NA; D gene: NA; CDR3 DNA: TGTGCCATCAGTGAGGCCTCGAACACTGAAGCTTTCTTT; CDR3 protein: CAISEASNTEAFF
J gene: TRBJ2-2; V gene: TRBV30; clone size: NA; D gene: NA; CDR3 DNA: TGTGCCGGCCGGGACATAAAGTCCGGGGAGCTGTTTTTT; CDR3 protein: CAGRDIKSGELFF
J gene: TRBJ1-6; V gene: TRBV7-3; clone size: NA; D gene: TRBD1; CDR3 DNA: TGTGCCAGCAGCTTGACAGGGTTTACACCCCTCCACTTT; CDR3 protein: CASSLTGFTPLHF
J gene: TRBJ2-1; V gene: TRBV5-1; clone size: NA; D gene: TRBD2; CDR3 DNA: TGCGCCAGCAGCTTGAAGGTCCGGGGGGGTAATGAGCAGTTCTTC; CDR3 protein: CASSLKVRGGNEQFF
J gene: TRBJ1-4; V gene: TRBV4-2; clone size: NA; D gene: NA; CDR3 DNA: TGTGCCAGCAGCCGTGACCCCCCCACGGGGTTTAGCGAAAAACTGTTTTTT; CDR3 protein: CASSRDPPTGFSEKLFF
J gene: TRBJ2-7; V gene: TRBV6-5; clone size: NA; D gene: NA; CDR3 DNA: TGTGCCAGCAACGGCAGGCTCTACTACGAGCAGTACTTC; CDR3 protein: CASNGRLYYEQYF
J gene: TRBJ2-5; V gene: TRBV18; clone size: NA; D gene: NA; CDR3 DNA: TGTGCCAGCTCACCGGCGATCCAAGAGACCCAGTACTTC; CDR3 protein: CASSPAIQETQYF
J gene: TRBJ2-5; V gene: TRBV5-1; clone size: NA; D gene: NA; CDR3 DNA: TGCGCCAGCAGCTTGGGGGTCCAAGAGACCCAGTACTTC; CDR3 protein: CASSLGVQETQYF
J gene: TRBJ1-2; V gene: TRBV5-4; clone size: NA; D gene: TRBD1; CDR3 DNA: TGTGCCAGCAATACCGGGACAGGGAATTTTAAGCGCAGCGGCTACACCTTC; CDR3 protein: CASNTGTGNFKRSGYTF
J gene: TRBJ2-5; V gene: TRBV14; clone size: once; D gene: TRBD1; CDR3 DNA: TGTGCCAGCAGCTTCCAGACAGGGCGGTGGGAGACCCAGTACTTC; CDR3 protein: CASSFQTGRWETQYF
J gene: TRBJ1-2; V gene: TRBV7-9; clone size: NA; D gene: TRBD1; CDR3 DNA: TGTGCCAGCAGCCCCGGGACAGACTATGGCTACACCTTC; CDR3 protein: CASSPGTDYGYTF
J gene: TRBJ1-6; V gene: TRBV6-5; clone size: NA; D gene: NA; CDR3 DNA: TGTGCCAGCAGTACCCCTGCCTCACCCCTCCACTTT; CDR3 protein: CASSTPASPLHF
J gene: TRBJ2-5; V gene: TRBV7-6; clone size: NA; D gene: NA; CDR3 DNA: TGTGCCAGCAGCTTAGACCTAGACCAACAGACCCAGTACTTC; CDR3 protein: CASSLDLDQQTQYF
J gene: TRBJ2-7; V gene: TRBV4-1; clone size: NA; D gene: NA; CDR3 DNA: TGCGCCAGCAGCCAAGACGGGACATCGGGCGACGAGCAGTACTTC; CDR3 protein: CASSQDGTSGDEQYF
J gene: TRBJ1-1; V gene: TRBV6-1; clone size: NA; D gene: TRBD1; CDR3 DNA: TGTGCCAACAGGGACAGGGGGCGAATCTCTGAAGCTTTCTTT; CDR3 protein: CANRDRGRISEAFF
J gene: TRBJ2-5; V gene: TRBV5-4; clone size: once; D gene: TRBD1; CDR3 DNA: TGTGCCAGCAGCTCCCGCCAGGGGGACGAGACCCAGTACTTC; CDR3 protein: CASSSRQGDETQYF
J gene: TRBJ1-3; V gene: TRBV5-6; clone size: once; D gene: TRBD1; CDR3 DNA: TGTGCCAGCAGCTTGAGGACAGGGGGCCGTAACACCATATATTTT; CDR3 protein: CASSLRTGGRNTIYF
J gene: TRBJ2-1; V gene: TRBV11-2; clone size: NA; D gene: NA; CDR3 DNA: TGTGCCAGCAGCTTAGAAGTGTACAATGAGCAGTTCTTC; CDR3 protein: CASSLEVYNEQFF
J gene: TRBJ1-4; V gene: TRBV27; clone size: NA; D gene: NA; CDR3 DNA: TGTGCCAGCAAGCGGGACGGTTATGAAAAACTGTTTTTT; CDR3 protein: CASKRDGYEKLFF
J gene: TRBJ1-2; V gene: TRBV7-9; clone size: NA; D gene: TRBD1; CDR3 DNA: TGTGCCAGCAGCTTAGAAGGGGGCCCCTTCTATGGCTACACCTTC; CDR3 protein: CASSLEGGPFYGYTF
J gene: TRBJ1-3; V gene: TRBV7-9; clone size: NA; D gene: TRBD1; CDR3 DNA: TGTGCCAGCAGCCCAACCCCGACAGGGTACTCTGGAAACACCATATATTTT; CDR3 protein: CASSPTPTGYSGNTIYF
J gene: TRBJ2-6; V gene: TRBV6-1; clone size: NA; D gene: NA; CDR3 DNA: TGTGCCAGCAGTCCCCTAGGTGATGGGGCCAACGTCCTGACTTTC; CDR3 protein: CASSPLGDGANVLTF